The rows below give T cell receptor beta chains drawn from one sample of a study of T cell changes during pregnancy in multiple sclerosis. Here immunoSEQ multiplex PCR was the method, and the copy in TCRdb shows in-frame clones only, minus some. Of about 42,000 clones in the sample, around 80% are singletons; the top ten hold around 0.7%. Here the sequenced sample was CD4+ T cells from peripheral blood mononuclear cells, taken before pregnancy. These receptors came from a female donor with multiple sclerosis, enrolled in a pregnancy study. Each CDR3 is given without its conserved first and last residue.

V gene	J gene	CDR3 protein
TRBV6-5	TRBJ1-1	ASSYSRQQNTEAF
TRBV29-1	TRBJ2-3	SVGGTGVSDTQY
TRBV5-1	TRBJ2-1	ASRVGLGDNEQF
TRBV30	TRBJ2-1	AWSPRGFSYNEQF
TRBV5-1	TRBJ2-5	ASSSWGETQETQY
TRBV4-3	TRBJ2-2	ASSQEPLRDRGNTGELF
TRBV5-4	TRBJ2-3	ASSLVWTGDSSTDTQY
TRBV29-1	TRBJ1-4	SVRGSSEKLF
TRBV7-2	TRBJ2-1	ASLPQGASNEQF
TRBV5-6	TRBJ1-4	ASSLTGSDEKLF
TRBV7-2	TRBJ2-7	ASSLTGNYEQY
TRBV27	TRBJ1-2	ASSPLLGGTATPGYT
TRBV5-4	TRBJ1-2	ASSLGGGFGYT
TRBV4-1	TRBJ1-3	ASSQDLGAGNTIY
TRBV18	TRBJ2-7	ASSPIGQQQY